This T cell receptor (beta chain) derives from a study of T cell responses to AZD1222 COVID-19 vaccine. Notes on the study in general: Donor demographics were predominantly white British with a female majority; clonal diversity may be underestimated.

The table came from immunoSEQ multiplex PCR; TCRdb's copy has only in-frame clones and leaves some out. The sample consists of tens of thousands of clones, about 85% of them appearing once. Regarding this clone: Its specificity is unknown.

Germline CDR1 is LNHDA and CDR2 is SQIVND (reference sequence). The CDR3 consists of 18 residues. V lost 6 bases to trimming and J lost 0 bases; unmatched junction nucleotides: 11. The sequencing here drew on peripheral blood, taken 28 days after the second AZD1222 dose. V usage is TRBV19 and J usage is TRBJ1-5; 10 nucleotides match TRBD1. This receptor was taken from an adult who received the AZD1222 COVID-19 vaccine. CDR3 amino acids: CASSTPGQGLYSNQPQHF. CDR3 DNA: TGTGCCAGTAGCACCCCGGGACAGGGGCTCTATAGCAATCAGCCCCAGCATTTT. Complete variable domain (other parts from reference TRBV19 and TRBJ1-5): DGGITQSPKYLFRKEGQNVTLSCEQNLNHDAMYWYRQDPGQGLRLIYYSQIVNDFQKGDIAEGYSVSREKKESFPLTVTSAQKNPTAFYLCASSTPGQGLYSNQPQHFGDGTRLSIL.